This note documents a single TCR beta chain sequence. The data derive from a study of siplizumab effects on memory and regulatory T cells. Libraries were prepared by immunoSEQ multiplex PCR; TCRdb keeps only in-frame clonotypes and omits some of them. The table has 55,000 to 80,000 clones, 70% to 80% seen once. CDR1 is SGHTA and CDR2 is FQGTGA in the germline V gene. The CDR3 totals 16 residues. The V gene end was trimmed by 4 bases and the J gene end by 4 bases; junction bases not matched to a gene: 4. The TCR originated in a human donor in good health. This chain joins TRBV7-3 and TRBJ2-3; 14 bases line up with TRBD2. The sample was memory CD4+ T cells sorted from blood. The CDR3: CASSSRTSGGSDTQYF. CDR3 in DNA: TGTGCCAGCAGCTCCCGGACTAGCGGGGGGTCAGATACGCAGTATTTT.